Following are 11 T cell receptor beta chains from one sample sequenced in a study of human T cells and chemical hapten exposure. The sample's time point: patch test 1, 2 weeks after DPC sensitization. As to treatment: therapeutic diphenylcyclopropenone sensitization with weekly scalp DPC. One entry per CDR3 protein results from TCRdb running MiXCR on the RACE reads. The table includes some 200,000 distinct CDR3 sequences, around 22% detected once. This specimen consisted of whole blood, obtained in connection with sensitization to the hapten diphenylcyclopropenone (DPC). All receptors derive from a woman aged 45-59 years with alopecia areata. Some clones in this sample may be carry-over from other donors' samples.

This clonotype has just a few counts. The chain couples TRBV20-1 to TRBJ2-7, with TRBD2 matching 8 bases. The CDR3 totals 14 residues. V shed 6 bases, J shed 4 bases, and the junction held 11 bases outside the gene matches. The germline gives CDR1 DFQATT, CDR2 SNEGSKA (reference sequence). The CDR3 loop is CSASYVSGAYEQYF. In DNA, the CDR3 is TGCAGTGCAAGCTATGTTAGCGGGGCGTACGAGCAGTACTTC.

This clonotype was seen ten or more times. CDR3 amino acids: CASSEFGGRGYEQYF. CDR3 nucleotides: TGTGCCAGCAGTGAATTCGGGGGACGGGGCTACGAGCAGTACTTC. The genes are TRBV6-1 and TRBJ2-7, with D perhaps TRBD2 (6 bases). V gave up 2 bases and J gave up 3 bases, with 14 bases separating them. The CDR3 sequence is 15 residues long. CDR1 is MNHNS and CDR2 is SASEGT in the germline V gene.

This clonotype was detected many times. The rearrangement uses TRBV20-1 and TRBJ1-5, with D possibly being TRBD1 (6 bases). From germline, CDR1 is DFQATT and CDR2 SNEGSKA (reference sequence). The CDR3 totals 15 residues. V lost 4 bases and J lost 5, with 18 bases in between. The CDR3 DNA is TGCAGTGCTATGGAAGTCAAGGGGGGCTATCAGCCCCAGCATTTT. Protein: CSAMEVKGGYQPQHF.

This clonotype came up a few times. The gene calls are TRBV29-1 and TRBJ1-2; TRBD1 agrees at 9 bases. V shed 7 bases and J 2 bases; nucleotides not matched to a gene: 5. The CDR3 length is 13 residues. CDR1 is SQVTM, CDR2 ANQGSEA, per germline. CDR3 sequence reads: CSGTGGANYGYTF. In nucleotides, the CDR3 is TGCAGCGGCACAGGGGGCGCCAACTATGGCTACACCTTC.

This clonotype occurred a few times. V is TRBV20-1 and J is TRBJ2-1, with 9 bases aligning to TRBD2. The ends lost 3 bases at V and 3 bases at J; junction bases unmatched: 6. Germline CDR1 reads DFQATT; CDR2 reads SNEGSKA (reference sequence). CDR3 length equals 15 residues. In nucleotides, the CDR3 is TGCAGTGCTAGTGGCGGGAGGGGGGACTACAATGAGCAGTTCTTC. This codes for CSASGGRGDYNEQFF.

This clonotype turned up a few times. The J gene is TRBJ2-7, the V gene TRBV10-3, with 9 bases identical to TRBD1. The CDR3 sequence is 13 residues long. After removal of 11 bases from V and 4 bases from J, the junction contained 9 bases not matched to a gene. Per germline, CDR1 ENHRY and CDR2 SYGVKD. The CDR3, as DNA: TGTGCCGCCCGAGCGGGACAGGGATACGAGCAGTACTTC. Translation: CAARAGQGYEQYF.

In its sample, this clonotype was seen a few times. The V and J genes are TRBV19 and TRBJ2-7; TRBD2 aligns across 9 bases. J was trimmed by 2 bases and V by 7 bases; bases with no gene match: 9. The CDR3 runs to 15 residues. Germline V lookup: CDR1 LNHDA, CDR2 SQIVND (reference sequence). The CDR3 loop reads CASKALAGSTYEQYF. As DNA, the CDR3 is TGTGCCAGTAAAGCTCTAGCGGGGTCAACCTACGAGCAGTACTTC.

The chain carries TRBV7-9 and TRBJ1-5, with 9 bases aligning to TRBD1. Trimming removed 1 base from V and 1 base from J; junction bases left unmatched: 8. The CDR3 consists of 18 residues. Germline V gene data show CDR1 as SEHNR and CDR2 as FQNEAQ (reference sequence). The DNA of the CDR3 is TGTGCCAGCAGCTTAGGAGTACAGGGGGCTTGGAGCAATCAGCCCCAGCATTTT. Residues: CASSLGVQGAWSNQPQHF.

This clonotype was seen a few times. The chain couples TRBV27 to TRBJ1-1; D is uncertain. Trimming took off 3 bases at V and 1 base at J, with 6 bases between the two ends. The CDR3 loop spans 13 amino acids. Per germline, CDR1 MNHEY and CDR2 SMNVEV (reference sequence). CDR3 in amino acids: CASSFNKNTEAFF. The DNA of the CDR3 is TGTGCCAGCAGTTTTAACAAGAACACTGAAGCTTTCTTT.

This clonotype was counted a few times. This chain uses TRBV20-1 with TRBJ2-2; TRBD2 is a possible D gene (6 bases). Trimming removed 6 bases from V and 1 base from J, with 18 bases in between. Germline V CDR1 and CDR2: DFQATT, SNEGSKA (reference sequence). The CDR3 runs to 16 residues. The chain's CDR3 is CSASSFGTLNTGELFF. CDR3 coding DNA: TGCAGTGCCAGCTCGTTCGGGACTCTGAACACCGGGGAGCTGTTTTTT.

V and J are TRBV20-1 and TRBJ2-7; a weak D match, TRBD2 (5 bases). From germline, CDR1 is DFQATT and CDR2 SNEGSKA (reference sequence). The CDR3 length is 16 residues. Trimming took 0 bases from V and 0 from J, leaving 15 bases between them. The CDR3 is CSARDISLGSSYEQYF. For the CDR3, the DNA is TGCAGTGCTAGAGATATCTCACTAGGCAGCTCCTACGAGCAGTACTTC.